This TCR beta chain was retrieved from a study of shared clonotypes between healthy human individuals. Broader study findings: Generally, naive subsets came out with larger estimated richness than memory subsets.

Here immunoSEQ multiplex PCR was the method, and the copy in TCRdb shows in-frame clones only, minus some. This sample has 2 million to 2.5 million clones, with about 94% found just once. About this clone: Its antigen is unknown.

Partitioning of CD4+ cells yielded a CD45RA+ naive subset and a CD45RA-negative memory subset. The CDR3 is made up of 14 amino acids. Trimming took off 7 bases at V and 6 bases at J, with 15 bases between the two ends. Germline CDR1 is SEHNR and CDR2 is FQNEAQ (reference sequence). The sample consisted of naive CD4+ T cells sorted from blood. Subset indicated: CD45RA+ positively selected. The sequence was collected from a man aged 18 to 30 in good health. V is TRBV7-9 and J is TRBJ1-4; D is perhaps TRBD1 (6 bases). The CDR3 is CASTVRGGDEKLFF. CDR3 sequence (DNA): TGTGCCAGCACCGTCAGGGGAGGGGATGAAAAACTGTTTTTT. Supplemented by reference TRBV7-9 and TRBJ1-4, the full variable domain reads DTGVSQNPRHKITKRGQNVTFRCDPISEHNRLYWYRQTLGQGPEFLTYFQNEAQLEKSRLLSDRFSAERPKGSFSTLEIQRTEQGDSAMYLCASTVRGGDEKLFFGSGTQLSVL.